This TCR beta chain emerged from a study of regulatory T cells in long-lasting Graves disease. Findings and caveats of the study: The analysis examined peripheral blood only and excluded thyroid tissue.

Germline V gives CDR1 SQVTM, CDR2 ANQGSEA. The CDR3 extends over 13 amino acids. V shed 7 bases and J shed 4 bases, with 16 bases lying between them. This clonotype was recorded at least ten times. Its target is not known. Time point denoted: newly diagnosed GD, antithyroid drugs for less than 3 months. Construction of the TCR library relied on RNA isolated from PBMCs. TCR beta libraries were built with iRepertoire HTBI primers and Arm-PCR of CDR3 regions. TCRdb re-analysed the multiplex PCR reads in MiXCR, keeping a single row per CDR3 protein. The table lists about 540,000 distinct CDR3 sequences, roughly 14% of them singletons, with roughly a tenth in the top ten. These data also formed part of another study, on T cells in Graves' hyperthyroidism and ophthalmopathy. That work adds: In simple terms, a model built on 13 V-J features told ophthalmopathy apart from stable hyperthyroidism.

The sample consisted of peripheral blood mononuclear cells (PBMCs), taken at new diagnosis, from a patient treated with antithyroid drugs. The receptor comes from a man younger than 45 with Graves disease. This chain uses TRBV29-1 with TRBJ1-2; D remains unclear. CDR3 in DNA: TGCAGCGCGCGTCGGACGGCGACCTATGGCTACACCTTC. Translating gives CSARRTATYGYTF.